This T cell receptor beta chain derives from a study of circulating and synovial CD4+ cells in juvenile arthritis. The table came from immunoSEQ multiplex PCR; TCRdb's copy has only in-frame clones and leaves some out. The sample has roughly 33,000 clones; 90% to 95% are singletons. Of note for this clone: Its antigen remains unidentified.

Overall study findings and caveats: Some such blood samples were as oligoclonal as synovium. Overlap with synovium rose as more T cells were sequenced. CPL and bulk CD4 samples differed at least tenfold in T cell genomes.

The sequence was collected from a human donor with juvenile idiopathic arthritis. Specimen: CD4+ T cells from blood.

The CDR3 here is CASRSSPGVNEQFF. In DNA form, the CDR3 reads TGTGCCAGCCGCAGTTCGCCAGGGGTCAATGAGCAGTTCTTC. The genes are TRBV28 and TRBJ2-1, with D perhaps TRBD1 (6 bases). CDR3 size: 14 residues. V dropped 8 bases and J dropped 6 bases, with 17 bases sitting between them. Germline V gene data show CDR1 as MDHEN and CDR2 as SYDVKM.